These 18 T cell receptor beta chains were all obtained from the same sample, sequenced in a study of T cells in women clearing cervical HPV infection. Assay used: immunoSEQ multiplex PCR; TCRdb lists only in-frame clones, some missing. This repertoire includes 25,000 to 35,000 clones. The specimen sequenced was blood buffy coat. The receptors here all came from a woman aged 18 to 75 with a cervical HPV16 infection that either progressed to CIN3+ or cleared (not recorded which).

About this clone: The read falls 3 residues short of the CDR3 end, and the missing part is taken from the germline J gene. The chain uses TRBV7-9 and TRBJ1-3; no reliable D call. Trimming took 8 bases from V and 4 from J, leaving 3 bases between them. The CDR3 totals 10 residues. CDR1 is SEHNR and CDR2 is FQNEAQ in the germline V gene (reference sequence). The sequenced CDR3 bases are TGTGCCAGCCTGGGAAACACC. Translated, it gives CASLGNT. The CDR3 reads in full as CASLGNTIYF.

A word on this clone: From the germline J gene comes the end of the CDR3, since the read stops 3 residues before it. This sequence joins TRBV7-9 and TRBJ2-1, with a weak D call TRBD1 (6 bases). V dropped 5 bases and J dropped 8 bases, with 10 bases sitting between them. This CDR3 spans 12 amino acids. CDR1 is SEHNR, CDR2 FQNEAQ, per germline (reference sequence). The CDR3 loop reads CASSAAGDEQFF. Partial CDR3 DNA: TGTGCCAGCAGCGCCGCAGGGGATGAG.

The CDR3 bases that were read are TGTGCCAGCAGCTTAGCGGTGACAGGCAATCAGCCC. Its protein product is CASSLAVTGNQP. The full CDR3 protein is CASSLAVTGNQPQHF. The chain joins TRBV7-8 to TRBJ1-5; a weak D match, TRBD1 (5 bases). The sequenced fragment ends 3 residues before the CDR3 boundary, so the rest is inferred from the germline J gene. CDR3 length: 15 residues. V lost 0 bases, J lost 2 bases, and 8 bases lay in between. Per the germline V gene, CDR1 is SGHVS and CDR2 is FQNEAQ.

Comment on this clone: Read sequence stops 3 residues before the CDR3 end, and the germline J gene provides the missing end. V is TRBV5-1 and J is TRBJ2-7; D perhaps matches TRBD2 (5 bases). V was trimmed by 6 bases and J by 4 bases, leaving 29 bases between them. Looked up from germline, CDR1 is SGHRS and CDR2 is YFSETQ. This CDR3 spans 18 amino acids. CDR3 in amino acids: CASTNLATNRVRPYEQYF. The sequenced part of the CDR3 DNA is TGCGCCAGCACCAATCTAGCAACCAACAGAGTACGTCCATACGAG.

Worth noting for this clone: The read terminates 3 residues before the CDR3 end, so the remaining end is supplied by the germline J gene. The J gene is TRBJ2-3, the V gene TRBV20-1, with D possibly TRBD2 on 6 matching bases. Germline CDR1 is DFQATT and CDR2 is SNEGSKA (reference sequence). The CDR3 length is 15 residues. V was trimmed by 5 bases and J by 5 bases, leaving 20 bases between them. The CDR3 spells CSALDGGARGDTQYF. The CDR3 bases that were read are TGCAGTGCTCTCGATGGAGGGGCACGAGGAGATACG.

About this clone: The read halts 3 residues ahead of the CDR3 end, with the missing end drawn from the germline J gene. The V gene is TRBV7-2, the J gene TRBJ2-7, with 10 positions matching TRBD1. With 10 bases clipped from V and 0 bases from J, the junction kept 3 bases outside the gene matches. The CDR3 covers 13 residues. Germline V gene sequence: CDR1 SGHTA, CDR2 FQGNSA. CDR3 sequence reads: CATGQGFSYEQYF. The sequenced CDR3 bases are TGTGCCACGGGACAGGGGTTCTCCTACGAG.

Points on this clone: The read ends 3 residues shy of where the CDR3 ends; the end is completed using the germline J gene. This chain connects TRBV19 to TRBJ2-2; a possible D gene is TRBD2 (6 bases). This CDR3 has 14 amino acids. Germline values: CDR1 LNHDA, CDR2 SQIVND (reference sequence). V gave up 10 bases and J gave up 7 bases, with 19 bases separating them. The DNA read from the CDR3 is TGTGCCACCGTAGCGGCGGGGCGCATCGGGGAG. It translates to CATVAAGRIGE. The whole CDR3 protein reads CATVAAGRIGELFF. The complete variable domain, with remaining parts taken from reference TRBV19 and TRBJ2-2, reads DGGITQSPKYLFRKEGQNVTLSCEQNLNHDAMYWYRQDPGQGLRLIYYSQIVNDFQKGDIAEGYSVSREKKESFPLTVTSAQKNPTAFYLCATVAAGRIGELFFGEGSRLTVL.

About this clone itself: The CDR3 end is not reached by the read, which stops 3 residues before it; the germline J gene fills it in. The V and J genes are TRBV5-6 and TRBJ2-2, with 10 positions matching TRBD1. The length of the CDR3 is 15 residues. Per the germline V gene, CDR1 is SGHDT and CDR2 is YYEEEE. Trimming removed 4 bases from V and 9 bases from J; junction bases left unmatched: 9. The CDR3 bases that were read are TGTGCCAGCAGCCCAGGGACAGGGGTTAGCAGGGAG. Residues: CASSPGTGVSRE. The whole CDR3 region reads CASSPGTGVSRELFF.

CDR3 sequence: CSAREGSSPLHF. The CDR3 bases that were read are TGCAGTGCTAGAGAGGGCAGTTCACCC. The V and J genes are TRBV20-1 and TRBJ1-6; no clear D. Read sequence stops 3 residues before the CDR3 end, and the germline J gene provides the missing end. Germline assignment: CDR1 DFQATT and CDR2 SNEGSKA (reference sequence). V was cut by 0 bases and J by 9 bases, with 6 bases left in between. This CDR3 spans 12 amino acids.

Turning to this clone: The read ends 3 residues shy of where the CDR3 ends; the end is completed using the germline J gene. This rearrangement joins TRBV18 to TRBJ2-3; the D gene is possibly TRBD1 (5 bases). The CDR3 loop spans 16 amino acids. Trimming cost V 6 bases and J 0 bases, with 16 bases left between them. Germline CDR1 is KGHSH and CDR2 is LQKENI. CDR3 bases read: TGTGCCAGCTCGCCTCTAGGGGTTCCTAGCACAGATACG. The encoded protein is CASSPLGVPSTDT. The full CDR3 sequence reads CASSPLGVPSTDTQYF.

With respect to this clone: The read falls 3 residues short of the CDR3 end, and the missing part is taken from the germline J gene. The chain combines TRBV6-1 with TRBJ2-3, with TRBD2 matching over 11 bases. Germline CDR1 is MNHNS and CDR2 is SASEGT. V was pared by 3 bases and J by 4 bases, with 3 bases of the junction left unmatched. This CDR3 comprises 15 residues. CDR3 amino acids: CASSDLAGGPDTQYF. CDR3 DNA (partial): TGTGCCAGCAGTGACCTAGCGGGGGGACCAGATACG.

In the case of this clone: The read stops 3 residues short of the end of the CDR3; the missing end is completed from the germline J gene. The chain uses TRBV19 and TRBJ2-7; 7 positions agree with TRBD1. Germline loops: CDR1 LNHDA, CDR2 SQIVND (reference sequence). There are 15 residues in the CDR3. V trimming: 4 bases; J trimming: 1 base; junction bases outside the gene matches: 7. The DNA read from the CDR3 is TGTGCCAGTAGTACTGGCGACAGGGCGTCCTACGAG. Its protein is CASSTGDRASYE. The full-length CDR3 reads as CASSTGDRASYEQYF.

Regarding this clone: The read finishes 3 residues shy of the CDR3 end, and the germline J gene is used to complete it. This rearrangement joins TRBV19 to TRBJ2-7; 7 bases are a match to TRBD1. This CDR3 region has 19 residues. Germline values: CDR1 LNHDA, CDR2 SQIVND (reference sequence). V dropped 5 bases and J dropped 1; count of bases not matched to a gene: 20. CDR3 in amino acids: CASSPSRDRAFTVSYEQYF. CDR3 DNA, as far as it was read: TGTGCCAGTAGTCCCTCCAGAGACAGGGCCTTTACAGTTTCCTACGAG. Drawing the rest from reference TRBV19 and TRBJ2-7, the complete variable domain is DGGITQSPKYLFRKEGQNVTLSCEQNLNHDAMYWYRQDPGQGLRLIYYSQIVNDFQKGDIAEGYSVSREKKESFPLTVTSAQKNPTAFYLCASSPSRDRAFTVSYEQYFGPGTRLTVT.

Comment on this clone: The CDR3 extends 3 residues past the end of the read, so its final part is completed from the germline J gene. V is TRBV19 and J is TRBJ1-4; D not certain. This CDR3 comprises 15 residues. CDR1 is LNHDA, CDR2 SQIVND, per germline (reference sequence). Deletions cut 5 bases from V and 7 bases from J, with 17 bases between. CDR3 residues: CASSPSSLEGEKLFF. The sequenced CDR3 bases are TGTGCCAGTAGTCCCTCCTCCCTTGAGGGTGAAAAA.

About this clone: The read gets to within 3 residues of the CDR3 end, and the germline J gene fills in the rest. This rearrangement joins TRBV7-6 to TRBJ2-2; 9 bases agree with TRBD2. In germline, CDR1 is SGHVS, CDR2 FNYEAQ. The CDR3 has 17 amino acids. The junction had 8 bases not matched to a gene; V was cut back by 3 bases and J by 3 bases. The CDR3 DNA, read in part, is TGTGCCAGCAGCTTGGAAGCGGGGGGCTCGGACACCGGGGAG. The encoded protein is CASSLEAGGSDTGE. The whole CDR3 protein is CASSLEAGGSDTGELFF.

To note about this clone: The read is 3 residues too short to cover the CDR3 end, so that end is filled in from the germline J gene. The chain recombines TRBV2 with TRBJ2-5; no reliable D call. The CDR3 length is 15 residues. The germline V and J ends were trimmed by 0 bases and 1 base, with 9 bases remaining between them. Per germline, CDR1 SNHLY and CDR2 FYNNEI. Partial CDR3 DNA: TGTGCCAGCAGTGAAGCGAGATACAGCCAAGAGACC. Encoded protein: CASSEARYSQET. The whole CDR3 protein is CASSEARYSQETQYF.

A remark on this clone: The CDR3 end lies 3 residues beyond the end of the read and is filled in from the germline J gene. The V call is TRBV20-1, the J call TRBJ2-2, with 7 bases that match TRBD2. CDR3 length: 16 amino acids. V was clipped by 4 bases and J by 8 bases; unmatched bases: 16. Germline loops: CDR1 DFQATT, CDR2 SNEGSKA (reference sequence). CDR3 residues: CSAKNLRTGGLGELFF. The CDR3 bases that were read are TGCAGTGCTAAGAATCTAAGGACGGGGGGATTGGGGGAG.

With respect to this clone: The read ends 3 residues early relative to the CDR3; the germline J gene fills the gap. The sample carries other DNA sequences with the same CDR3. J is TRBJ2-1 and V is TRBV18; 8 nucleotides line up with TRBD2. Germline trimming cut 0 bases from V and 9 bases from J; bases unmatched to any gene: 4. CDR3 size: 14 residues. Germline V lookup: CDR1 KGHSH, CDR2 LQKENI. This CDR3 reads CASSPPHGRGEQFF. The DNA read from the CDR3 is TGTGCCAGCTCACCACCGCACGGGAGGGGTGAG.